This TCR beta chain was observed in a study of molecular identifiers for immune sequencing clone quantification. Study overall: In replicates, the authors split RNA from roughly 18,000 or 92,000 naive CD8 cells five ways and sequenced four.

The trim removed 2 bases at V and 3 bases at J, leaving 6 bases unmatched. Per germline, CDR1 KGHSH and CDR2 LQKENI. The CDR3 has 17 residues. Methods described previously were used for bulk TCR libraries, and listed TCR primers were applied. TCRdb re-called the PCR reads with MiXCR, one entry per CDR3 protein. The sample holds 250,000 to 400,000 distinct CDR3 sequences, 20% to 25% seen once. Naive CD8 sequencing libraries were generated from approximately 20,000 to 980,000 sorted cells, with 10%, 30% or 50% RNA as input. The sorting of naive CD8 T cells used the CD8+CD4-CCR7+CD45RA+ phenotype. Sequencing was performed on naive CD8+ T cells from blood, with Jurkat cell RNA spiked in. Sample subset: FACS-sorted CD8+CD4-CCR7+CD45RA+ naive T cells. The rearrangement joins TRBV18 to TRBJ2-1; 11 nucleotides line up with TRBD2. The origin of this receptor is a human donor in good health. Some libraries in this study had Jurkat cell RNA spiked in. DNA of the CDR3: TGTGCCAGCTCACCATCCCCGGGACTAGCGGACTACAATGAGCAGTTCTTC. Protein: CASSPSPGLADYNEQFF.